A selection of T cell receptor beta chains follows, all from one sample in a study of T cells in Graves' hyperthyroidism and ophthalmopathy. A single record per CDR3 protein comes from TCRdb applying MiXCR to the multiplex PCR reads. This sample has about 640,000 distinct CDR3 sequences, with approximately 14% found just once. Source material: blood. Every receptor here comes from a woman in her fifties or sixties with Graves' ophthalmopathy. The CDR3 runs from the conserved cysteine through the conserved F or W. D genes are given only for firm matches. Clone size appears in some rows only: once, few, many, or a class for an expanded clone.

TRBJ1-1 | TRBD1 | many | TRBV2 | TGTGCCAGCAGTGGGTGGGTACCGACAGGGGCTTTTTTGGCTTTCTTT | CASSGWVPTGAFLAFF
TRBJ2-7 | . | many | TRBV5-1 | TGCGCCAGCAGCCTCGACGACAGCTACGAGCAGTACTTC | CASSLDDSYEQYF
TRBJ2-3 | . | many | TRBV7-2 | TGTGCCAGCAGCTTAGATCCCCTCTATACGCAGTATTTT | CASSLDPLYTQYF
TRBJ1-1 | TRBD1 | . | TRBV11-3 | TGTGCCAGCAGCCCCCCGTGGCAGGGGGCCACTGAAGCTTTCTTT | CASSPPWQGATEAFF
TRBJ2-2 | . | many | TRBV6-1 | TGTGCCAGCAACCGGCGGGGACAGAGAGACACCGGGGAGCTGTTTTTT | CASNRRGQRDTGELFF
TRBJ2-1 | . | many | TRBV7-7 | TGTGCTAGCAGCTTAGGTTCTAGGGCCAATGAGCAGTTCTTC | CASSLGSRANEQFF
TRBJ2-1 | . | many | TRBV28 | TGTGCCAGCAACGTTCCACACTCCTACAATGAGCAGTTCTTC | CASNVPHSYNEQFF
TRBJ2-3 | . | many | TRBV28 | TGTGCCAGCAGCCAAACTACAGATACGCAGTATTTT | CASSQTTDTQYF
TRBJ1-5 | TRBD1 | many | TRBV28 | TGTGCCAGCAGTTTATGGCAGGGGGTTGGCAATCAGCCCCAGCATTTT | CASSLWQGVGNQPQHF
TRBJ2-5 | . | many | TRBV14 | TGTGCCAGCAGCCAAGTTCCGGGAGTGGGGGAGACCCAGTACTTC | CASSQVPGVGETQYF
TRBJ2-3 | . | many | TRBV27 | TGTGCCAGCAGAACCGGCCGGAGTAGCACAGATACGCAGTATTTT | CASRTGRSSTDTQYF
TRBJ2-1 | . | . | TRBV24-1 | TGTGCCACCGGCGGGCCTCCCTACAATGAGCAGTTCTTC | CATGGPPYNEQFF
TRBJ2-7 | . | many | TRBV7-9 | TGTGCCAGCAGCTTATGGGAGAGCTCCTACGAGCAGTACTTC | CASSLWESSYEQYF
TRBJ2-5 | TRBD2 | . | TRBV11-2 | TGTGCCAGCAGCAAAGGACTAGCGGGATCAGAGACCCAGTACTTC | CASSKGLAGSETQYF
TRBJ1-1 | . | many | TRBV15 | TGTGCCACCAGCAGAGATTTTGGGCGAGGGAACACTGAAGCTTTCTTT | CATSRDFGRGNTEAFF
TRBJ2-7 | TRBD1 | . | TRBV12-5 | TGTGCTAGTGGTTTGGGCGACAGGGATTGGGGCTCCTACGAGCAATACTTC | CASGLGDRDWGSYEQYF
TRBJ2-7 | . | many | TRBV5-1 | TGCGCCAGCAGCACCTCCGGGACCTCTTCCTACGAGCAGTACTTC | CASSTSGTSSYEQYF
TRBJ2-1 | TRBD2 | many | TRBV2 | TGTGCCAGCAGAGCACTAGCGGGAGGTACCTCCTACAATGAGCAGTTCTTC | CASRALAGGTSYNEQFF
TRBJ1-2 | . | few | TRBV9 | TGTGCCAGCAGCGGAAATGGCTACACCTTC | CASSGNGYTF
TRBJ2-5 | TRBD2 | few | TRBV5-1 | TGCGCCAGCAGCTTGGAAATTAGCGGGGCCCCTGGGTACTTC | CASSLEISGAPGYF
TRBJ2-1 | . | many | TRBV27 | TGTGCCAGCAGTTTAGGGCCCGGCGATGAGCAGTTCTTC | CASSLGPGDEQFF
TRBJ2-7 | TRBD2 | many | TRBV11-2 | TGTGCCAGCAGCCTTACCACCGGGGGTAGCGGGAGGAGCTACGAGCAGTACTTC | CASSLTTGGSGRSYEQYF
TRBJ2-4 | . | many | TRBV20-1 | TGCAGTGCTAGAGATTTACTCTTGGGGAACATTCAGTACTTC | CSARDLLLGNIQYF
TRBJ1-2 | . | many | TRBV20-1 | TGCAGTGGGGTAGGGCGCAATGGCTACACCTTC | CSGVGRNGYTF
TRBJ2-3 | TRBD2 | . | TRBV20-1 | TGCAGTGCTAGAGCAGAAGCGGGGGGGCAAGATACGCAGTATTTT | CSARAEAGGQDTQYF
TRBJ2-3 | TRBD2 | . | TRBV2 | TGTGCCAGGACACTAGCGGGAGGCACAGATACGCAGTATTTT | CARTLAGGTDTQYF
TRBJ2-3 | . | many | TRBV28 | TGTGCCAGCAGTTCCACATGGTTGCGAACTAGCACAGATACGCAGTATTTT | CASSSTWLRTSTDTQYF
TRBJ2-1 | TRBD2 | many | TRBV2 | TGTGCCAGCAGTGAAGACCCGGGGGGTAAAAATGAGCAGTTCTTC | CASSEDPGGKNEQFF
TRBJ2-3 | . | many | TRBV18 | TGTGCCAGCTCACCAGTTGAACCTTCCGATACGCAGTATTTT | CASSPVEPSDTQYF
TRBJ2-2 | . | many | TRBV12-3/TRBV12-4 | TGTGCCAGCAGCTTGACAGGAAATAGGGAGCTGTTTTTT | CASSLTGNRELFF
TRBJ1-5 | . | . | TRBV4-1 | TGCGCCAGCAGCCACGTGGGACCGCCGGATCAGCCCCAGCATTTT | CASSHVGPPDQPQHF
TRBJ1-1 | . | . | TRBV14 | TGTGCCAGCAGCCAAGCCGGCGGAGGGGCGGCTTTCTTT | CASSQAGGGAAFF
TRBJ2-7 | . | many | TRBV15 | TGTGCCACCAGCAGACCTCGAAGTGGCGTGGATGGGCAGTACTTC | CATSRPRSGVDGQYF
TRBJ2-1 | . | many | TRBV12-3/TRBV12-4 | TGTGCCAGCAGTCCGTCTCGGACAGCCGCCTACAATGAGCAGTTCTTC | CASSPSRTAAYNEQFF
TRBJ2-2 | TRBD1 | many | TRBV7-9 | TGTGCCAGCAGCCTCCGGGACAGGGGGCTCACCGGGGAGCTGTTTTTT | CASSLRDRGLTGELFF
TRBJ2-3 | TRBD2 | . | TRBV28 | TGTGCCAGCAGTCCATCGGGACTAGATTTTGGTACGCAGTATTTT | CASSPSGLDFGTQYF
TRBJ2-7 | . | . | TRBV29-1 | TGCAGCGTTGGTAGGTCCTACGAGCAGTACTTC | CSVGRSYEQYF
TRBJ2-7 | TRBD2 | many | TRBV6-1 | TGTGCCAGCAGTTCAAGGCGGGAGGACTACGAGCAGTACTTC | CASSSRREDYEQYF
TRBJ1-5 | TRBD1 | many | TRBV7-6 | TGTGCCAGCAGCTTAGCGGACAGGGGGTCGCACCCCCAGCATTTT | CASSLADRGSHPQHF
TRBJ2-1 | . | many | TRBV5-1 | TGCGCCAGCAGGGCGGGGTTCGGGAGCGGTGAGCAGTTCTTC | CASRAGFGSGEQFF
TRBJ1-1 | . | many | TRBV7-2 | TGTGCCAGCAGCTTAGATTGGCGGTGGGGCACTGAAGCTTTCTTT | CASSLDWRWGTEAFF
TRBJ2-1 | TRBD2 | few | TRBV29-1 | TGCAGCGCTACTTCGATAGCGGGCTATGAGCAGTTCTTC | CSATSIAGYEQFF